A selection of T cell receptor beta chains follows, all from one sample in a study of blood T cells in healthy people across ages. TCRdb re-called the 5' RACE reads through MiXCR, storing one row per CDR3 protein. The table lists some 780,000 distinct CDR3 sequences, 56% of them singletons. The sample was blood. The receptors originated from a man aged 35-49 years in good health. The conserved cysteine and the conserved F or W are not part of the CDR3 here. The D gene is left open where the match is weak.

j_gene: TRBJ2-4
v_gene: TRBV10-3
d_gene: TRBD2
CDR3aa: AISSGLAKNIRY

j_gene: TRBJ2-3
v_gene: TRBV6-1
d_gene: -
CDR3aa: ASSSLLWEDATDTQY

j_gene: TRBJ1-2
v_gene: TRBV12-3/TRBV12-4
d_gene: -
CDR3aa: ASSLERGYYGYT

j_gene: TRBJ2-5
v_gene: TRBV2
d_gene: -
CDR3aa: ASTRISNEQY

j_gene: TRBJ2-1
v_gene: TRBV15
d_gene: -
CDR3aa: ATSSSTQGYEQF

j_gene: TRBJ2-4
v_gene: TRBV30
d_gene: -
CDR3aa: AWSTTGNGAKNIQY

j_gene: TRBJ2-5
v_gene: TRBV6-1
d_gene: -
CDR3aa: ASSEGKETQY

j_gene: TRBJ2-1
v_gene: TRBV29-1
d_gene: TRBD1
CDR3aa: SLGQGNEQF

j_gene: TRBJ2-1
v_gene: TRBV5-1
d_gene: TRBD1
CDR3aa: ASSFWQGAGEQF

j_gene: TRBJ2-1
v_gene: TRBV7-9
d_gene: -
CDR3aa: ASSLREGHDGNKQF

j_gene: TRBJ2-4
v_gene: TRBV29-1
d_gene: -
CDR3aa: SVEVNLGNIQY

j_gene: TRBJ1-5
v_gene: TRBV15
d_gene: -
CDR3aa: ATSRPTSGTGQPQH

j_gene: TRBJ2-3
v_gene: TRBV4-2
d_gene: -
CDR3aa: ASSQGSRVADTQY

j_gene: TRBJ1-1
v_gene: TRBV7-9
d_gene: -
CDR3aa: ASSVLPLNEAF

j_gene: TRBJ2-2
v_gene: TRBV20-1
d_gene: -
CDR3aa: STSYSNTGELF

j_gene: TRBJ2-2
v_gene: TRBV29-1
d_gene: -
CDR3aa: SVARENANTGELF

j_gene: TRBJ2-7
v_gene: TRBV7-9
d_gene: -
CDR3aa: ASSWDWYEQY

j_gene: TRBJ1-2
v_gene: TRBV7-2
d_gene: -
CDR3aa: ASSSAVYGYT

j_gene: TRBJ1-2
v_gene: TRBV12-3/TRBV12-4
d_gene: TRBD1
CDR3aa: ASRNEDRVAGYT

j_gene: TRBJ2-3
v_gene: TRBV7-6
d_gene: TRBD1
CDR3aa: ASSWDRDRRTDTQY

j_gene: TRBJ1-3
v_gene: TRBV29-1
d_gene: TRBD1
CDR3aa: SALTGPGNTIY

j_gene: TRBJ2-1
v_gene: TRBV9
d_gene: -
CDR3aa: ASSVAVTPPKYEQF

j_gene: TRBJ2-6
v_gene: TRBV7-2
d_gene: TRBD1
CDR3aa: ASSSGQGQPGANVLT

j_gene: -
v_gene: TRBV4-3
d_gene: TRBD2
CDR3aa: ASSQDGPASGSYEQY

j_gene: TRBJ1-2
v_gene: TRBV7-2
d_gene: TRBD1
CDR3aa: ASSFALQGGSRVGYT

j_gene: TRBJ2-7
v_gene: TRBV28
d_gene: -
CDR3aa: ASSLPLQGVTYEQY

j_gene: TRBJ2-2
v_gene: TRBV28
d_gene: -
CDR3aa: ASSLGAINTGELF

j_gene: TRBJ2-1
v_gene: TRBV6-2/TRBV6-3
d_gene: TRBD2
CDR3aa: AIGTIINEQF

j_gene: TRBJ1-5
v_gene: TRBV4-1
d_gene: -
CDR3aa: ASSQIQDNQPQH

j_gene: TRBJ2-2
v_gene: TRBV15
d_gene: TRBD1
CDR3aa: ATSPPGTGDTGELF

j_gene: TRBJ2-1
v_gene: TRBV20-1
d_gene: TRBD2
CDR3aa: SARYAQRGTSGYNEQF

j_gene: TRBJ2-3
v_gene: TRBV6-5
d_gene: TRBD2
CDR3aa: ASSYSIRGERGDTDTQY

j_gene: TRBJ1-2
v_gene: TRBV27
d_gene: TRBD1
CDR3aa: ASSFLAGGGSGYT

j_gene: TRBJ1-4
v_gene: TRBV25-1
d_gene: -
CDR3aa: ASAPTSTNEKLF

j_gene: TRBJ1-5
v_gene: TRBV7-2
d_gene: -
CDR3aa: ASSTLGGGNQPQH

j_gene: TRBJ2-1
v_gene: TRBV7-8
d_gene: -
CDR3aa: ASSPGTRINNEQF

j_gene: TRBJ2-1
v_gene: TRBV7-9
d_gene: TRBD1
CDR3aa: ASSESTGESYNEQF

j_gene: TRBJ2-1
v_gene: TRBV3-1
d_gene: -
CDR3aa: ASSSDGSYNEQF

j_gene: TRBJ2-2
v_gene: TRBV12-3/TRBV12-4
d_gene: TRBD1
CDR3aa: ASSFQGASFANTGELF

j_gene: TRBJ2-3
v_gene: TRBV4-3
d_gene: -
CDR3aa: ASSHPVTDTQY

j_gene: TRBJ1-2
v_gene: TRBV3-1
d_gene: -
CDR3aa: ASSQRRGTNYGYT

j_gene: TRBJ2-7
v_gene: TRBV7-8
d_gene: TRBD2
CDR3aa: ASSLAKTSGGFYEQY

j_gene: TRBJ2-5
v_gene: TRBV15
d_gene: -
CDR3aa: ATSRDPESLTY

j_gene: TRBJ2-5
v_gene: TRBV24-1
d_gene: -
CDR3aa: ATSDPDPQETQY

j_gene: TRBJ2-7
v_gene: TRBV27
d_gene: -
CDR3aa: ASGRWGYEQY

j_gene: TRBJ1-5
v_gene: TRBV12-3/TRBV12-4
d_gene: TRBD1
CDR3aa: ASSSNDPGGSQPQH

j_gene: TRBJ2-1
v_gene: TRBV20-1
d_gene: TRBD2
CDR3aa: SAQLLPGLAGVSYNEQF

j_gene: TRBJ2-7
v_gene: TRBV7-9
d_gene: -
CDR3aa: ASSLGVLEQY

j_gene: TRBJ2-7
v_gene: TRBV4-3
d_gene: TRBD2
CDR3aa: ASSPGTNYEQY

j_gene: TRBJ1-2
v_gene: TRBV12-3/TRBV12-4
d_gene: -
CDR3aa: ATAVEGSGYT

j_gene: TRBJ1-2
v_gene: TRBV6-1
d_gene: TRBD1
CDR3aa: ASSPRDRAYIPIGYT

j_gene: TRBJ2-7
v_gene: TRBV3-1
d_gene: TRBD2
CDR3aa: ASSQDRLAGAIAYEQY

j_gene: TRBJ2-1
v_gene: TRBV20-1
d_gene: -
CDR3aa: SARDRGLYNGQF